Given below is one TCR beta chain in context. The antigen remains undetermined. The sample comes from a study of cytomegalovirus exposure and HLA in healthy donors. With V trimmed by 7 bases and J by 7 bases, 6 bases remained unmatched. Germline V CDR1 and CDR2: WSHSY, SAAADI. CDR3 size: 13 residues. Study-wide points: Immune exposure information comprised only CMV serostatus.

The PCR contained 60 Vbeta and 13 Jbeta primers. The data were produced by immunoSEQ multiplex PCR, yet TCRdb's version contains in-frame clones alone and is incomplete. The sample has about 170,000 clones, 75% to 80% seen once. Sample: PBMCs. The clonotype originates from a man in his forties in good health and CMV-seropositive. The rearrangement links TRBV10-2 to TRBJ2-7, with TRBD1 matching over 11 bases. In DNA, the CDR3 is TGCGCCAGCACTGGGACAGGGGGTAGGGAGCAGTACTTC. Protein: CASTGTGGREQYF.